These 6 T cell receptor beta chains share one sample of origin, sequenced in a study of cytomegalovirus exposure and HLA in healthy donors. The protocol was immunoSEQ multiplex PCR, while the TCRdb copy is restricted to in-frame clones and leaves out a portion. The sample includes under 300,000 clones, around 90% seen only once; the top ten take 0.37%. Sequenced material: PBMCs. These receptors came from a woman between 18 and 29 years old in good health and CMV-seronegative.

The DNA of the CDR3 is TGTGCCAGCAGCGTAGGGGCAGGGGGCACGGACGAGCAGTACGTC. Protein: CASSVGAGGTDEQYV. The chain couples TRBV27 to TRBJ2-7, with TRBD1 matching over 8 bases. Germline CDR1 and CDR2: MNHEY and SMNVEV (reference sequence). The length of the CDR3 is 15 residues. V shed 6 bases and J 5 bases; nucleotides not matched to a gene: 12.

This chain connects TRBV7-9 to TRBJ1-1, with 7 bases fitting TRBD1. Germline V lookup: CDR1 SEHNR, CDR2 FQNEAQ (reference sequence). This CDR3 has 15 residues. V lost 6 bases to trimming and J lost 5 bases; unmatched junction nucleotides: 12. CDR3 nucleotide sequence: TGTGCCAGCAGTACGGGACAGTCCCAGAGGACTGAAGCTTTCTTT. As protein: CASSTGQSQRTEAFF.

The rearrangement uses TRBV5-4 and TRBJ2-3; D remains unclear. The CDR3 runs 12 residues. CDR1 is SGHNT and CDR2 is YYREEE in the germline V gene (reference sequence). V lost 1 base and J 3 bases, leaving 3 bases between the germline ends. The CDR3 spells CASSLRTDTQYF. CDR3 in DNA: TGTGCCAGCAGCTTGCGGACAGATACGCAGTATTTT.

The chain employs TRBV11-2 and TRBJ2-3; 8 bases are a match to TRBD2. The germline gives CDR1 SGHAT, CDR2 FQNNGV. There are 15 residues in the CDR3. Trimming cost V 2 bases and J 3 bases; bases outside gene matches: 4. As DNA, the CDR3 is TGTGCCAGCAGCTTAACGGGGGGGCAGACAGATACGCAGTATTTT. It specifies CASSLTGGQTDTQYF.

The CDR3 loop is CASSYGQGTDTQYF. The CDR3 region has the DNA TGCGCCAGCAGCTACGGACAGGGTACAGATACGCAGTATTTT. V is TRBV5-1 and J is TRBJ2-3; 8 nucleotides align to TRBD1. This CDR3 has 14 amino acids. V trimming: 3 bases; J trimming: 3 bases; junction bases outside the gene matches: 3. Germline V CDR1 and CDR2: SGHRS, YFSETQ.

As to this clone: Other DNA sequences within the sample encode an identical CDR3. This chain links TRBV27 with TRBJ1-2; D unresolved. Trimming pared 2 bases from V and 6 bases from J, leaving 13 bases between. The germline gives CDR1 MNHEY, CDR2 SMNVEV (reference sequence). The length of the CDR3 is 14 residues. CDR3 bases: TGTGCCAGCAGTTTAGTGTCAGGCGCCGATGGCTACACCTTC. Its protein is CASSLVSGADGYTF.